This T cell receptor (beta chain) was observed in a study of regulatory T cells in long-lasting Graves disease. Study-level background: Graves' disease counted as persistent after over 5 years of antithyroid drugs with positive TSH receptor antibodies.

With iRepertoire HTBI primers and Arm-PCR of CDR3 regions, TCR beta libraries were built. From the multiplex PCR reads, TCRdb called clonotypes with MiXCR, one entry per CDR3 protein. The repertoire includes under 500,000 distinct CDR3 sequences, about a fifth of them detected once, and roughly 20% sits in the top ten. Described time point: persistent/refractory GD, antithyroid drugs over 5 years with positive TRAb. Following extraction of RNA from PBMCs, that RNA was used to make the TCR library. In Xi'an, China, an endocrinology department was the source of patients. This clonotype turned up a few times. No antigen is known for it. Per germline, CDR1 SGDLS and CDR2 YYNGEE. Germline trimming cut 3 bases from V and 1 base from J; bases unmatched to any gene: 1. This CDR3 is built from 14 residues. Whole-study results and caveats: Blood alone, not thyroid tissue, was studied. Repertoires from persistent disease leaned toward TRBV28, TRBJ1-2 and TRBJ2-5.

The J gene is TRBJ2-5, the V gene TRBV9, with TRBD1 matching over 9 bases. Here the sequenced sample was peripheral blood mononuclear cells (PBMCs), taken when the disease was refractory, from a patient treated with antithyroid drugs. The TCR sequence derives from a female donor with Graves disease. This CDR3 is CASSATGGQETQYF. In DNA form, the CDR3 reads TGTGCCAGCAGCGCGACAGGGGGCCAAGAGACCCAGTACTTC.